This TCR beta chain was documented in a study of blood T cell repertoires in COVID-19. Profiled with immunoSEQ multiplex PCR; TCRdb holds only in-frame clones, not every one. The repertoire holds a few hundred thousand clones, with more than 85% as singletons. Sequences were obtained from PBMCs or T cells enriched from blood (not recorded which). This TCR derives from a woman aged 25 to 39 who had recovered from COVID-19.

DNA for the CDR3: TGTGCCAGCAGTTACTCGGGCAGGGGGCTAGTTGGCTACACCTTC. It yields the protein CASSYSGRGLVGYTF. The chain joins TRBV6-5 to TRBJ1-2, with 8 bases that match TRBD1. Germline CDR1 and CDR2: MNHEY and SVGAGI. The CDR3 is made up of 15 amino acids. Trimming took 0 bases from V and 7 from J; bases not matched to a gene: 7.